This entry is about one TCR beta chain. CDR3 length: 14 amino acids. Trimming took off 6 bases at V and 0 bases at J, with 12 bases between the two ends. The germline gives CDR1 KGHSH, CDR2 LQKENI. This sample stems from a study of blood T cell repertoires in COVID-19. Study information: Acute and convalescent COVID-19 specimens originated in the United States, Italy and Spain. T cells, B-cell-depleted T cells, or PBMCs supplied cDNA or gDNA.

In the original analysis: Amplification from reference gene primers served as the basis for estimated nucleated cell counts. Measured with immunoSEQ multiplex PCR; TCRdb has only the in-frame clones, and not every one. Clone size and the V and J calls come from that table; the DNA yielded D and trimming. Counted here are about 240,000 clones, about 90% occurring once; the ten biggest clones make up about 5.9%. This sequence joins TRBV18 and TRBJ2-7; possible D gene TRBD2, 5 bases. The receptor comes from a man aged 55 to 70 with acute or convalescent COVID-19. The sequenced sample was peripheral blood. DNA of the CDR3: TGTGCCAGCTCGGAGGAGACTACCTCCTACGAGCAGTACTTC. Translation: CASSEETTSYEQYF.